Included here is one TCR beta chain sequence, with context. What it recognizes is unknown. At one end the junction does not follow the germline gene, possibly because of a read error. This sample was taken from a study of tumor and adjacent non-tumor tissue in lung cancer. Study-wide results and limits: In normal lung, the top 100 clones were significantly more dominant than in tumor. Tumor TCR diversity, when higher, was linked to shorter survival.

The library came from three nested PCR rounds adapted from ARM-PCR protocols. MiXCR, applied by TCRdb to the multiplex PCR reads, yields one record per CDR3 protein. The sample includes over 110,000 distinct CDR3 sequences, approximately 72% of them seen just once. RNA was extracted from bulk tissue without any cell sorting. The CDR3 consists of 15 residues. The germline V gene encodes CDR1 SGHAT and CDR2 FQNNGV. This receptor was obtained from a man aged 55 to 69 with small cell lung cancer. The chain employs TRBV11-2 and TRBJ2-3; 10 bases agree with TRBD1. Sequencing used lung tumor tissue. CDR3 amino acids: CVSRPGQGHEDTQYF. The CDR3 region has the DNA TGTGTCAGCAGGCCGGGACAGGGGCATGAAGATACGCAGTATTTT.